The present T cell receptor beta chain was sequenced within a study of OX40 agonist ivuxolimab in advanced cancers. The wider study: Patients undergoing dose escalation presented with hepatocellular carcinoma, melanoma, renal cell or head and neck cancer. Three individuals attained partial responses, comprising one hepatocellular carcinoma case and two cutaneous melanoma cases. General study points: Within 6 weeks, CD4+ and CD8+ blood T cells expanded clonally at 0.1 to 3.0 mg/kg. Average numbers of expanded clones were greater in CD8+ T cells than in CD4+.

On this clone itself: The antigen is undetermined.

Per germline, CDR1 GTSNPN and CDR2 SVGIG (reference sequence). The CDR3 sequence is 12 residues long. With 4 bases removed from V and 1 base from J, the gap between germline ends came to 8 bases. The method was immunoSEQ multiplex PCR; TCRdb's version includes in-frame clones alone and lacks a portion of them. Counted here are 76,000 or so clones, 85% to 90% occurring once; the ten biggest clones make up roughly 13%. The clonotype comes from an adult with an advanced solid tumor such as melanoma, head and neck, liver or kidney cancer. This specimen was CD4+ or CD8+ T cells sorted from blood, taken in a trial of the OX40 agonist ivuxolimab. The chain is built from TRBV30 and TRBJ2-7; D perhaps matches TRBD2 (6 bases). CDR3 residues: CAWNGGSYEQYF. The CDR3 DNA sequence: TGTGCCTGGAACGGGGGTTCCTACGAGCAGTACTTC.